Sequencing of this T cell receptor beta chain was carried out in a study of shared clonotypes between healthy human individuals. Study-wide findings and caveats: Unshared clonotypes carried lower generation probabilities than those common to all four donors. Clonotype sharing across a few donors was observed for around 4.5% of naive CD4 clonotypes.

Note on this clone: Its antigen is not identified.

The assay was immunoSEQ multiplex PCR, and TCRdb's table has in-frame clones only and misses some. This sample has millions of clones, with less than 95% found just once. Naive-designated CD8 cells lacked CD45RO, were positively enriched for CCR7, and omitted terminally differentiated effector memory CD45RA+ cells. Donors included only healthy HIV-negative adults lacking recent acute infections or vaccinations. Sequencing was carried out using naive CD8+ T cells sorted from blood. The clonotype was recovered from a man aged 18 to 30 in good health.

This CDR3 is CASSLIEESAEAFF. The DNA of the CDR3 is TGTGCCAGCAGTTTAATAGAAGAGTCGGCTGAAGCTTTCTTT. The V and J genes are TRBV28 and TRBJ1-1; D call uncertain. V lost 2 bases and J 6 bases, leaving 13 bases between the germline ends. CDR3 size: 14 residues. Per the germline V gene, CDR1 is MDHEN and CDR2 is SYDVKM.